This TCR beta chain comes out of a study of T cells in tumors after PD-1 blockade. The table came from immunoSEQ multiplex PCR; TCRdb's copy has only in-frame clones and leaves some out. The sample consists of some 60,000 clones, around three quarters of them appearing once. Deletions cut 4 bases from V and 2 bases from J, with 8 bases between. The V gene's germline CDR1 is SQVTM and CDR2 ANQGSEA. The CDR3 totals 12 residues. Comments on this clone: This sample also contains other DNA sequences that code for the same CDR3.

This rearrangement joins TRBV29-1 to TRBJ2-5; D might be TRBD2 (6 bases). The source is a human donor with basal cell carcinoma. Sequencing used PBMCs, obtained before anti-PD-1 treatment. CDR3 nucleotide sequence: TGCAGCGTTGGACGGGGGCAAGAGACCCAGTACTTC. The encoded protein is CSVGRGQETQYF.